These T cell receptor beta chains were read from a single sample in a study of breast tumors, draining lymph nodes, adjacent tissues. TCRdb re-analysed the multiplex PCR reads in MiXCR, keeping a single row per CDR3 protein. The sample includes roughly 130,000 distinct CDR3 sequences, 15% to 20% of them seen just once. Sequencing was carried out using axillary lymph node tissue. Receptors originate from a female donor with breast cancer. Some clones in this sample may be carry-over from other donors' samples. Both conserved end residues are part of each CDR3. The D gene is left open where the match is weak. Rows give clone size only sometimes, using once, few, many, or a class for an expanded clone.

V gene,clone size,D gene,J gene,CDR3 protein,CDR3 DNA
TRBV6-1,many,TRBD1,TRBJ1-5,CASSEGRGQGQPQHF,TGTGCCAGCAGTGAAGGTAGGGGACAGGGTCAGCCCCAGCATTTT
TRBV28,many,-,TRBJ1-4,CASSLATENEKLFF,TGTGCCAGCAGTCTAGCAACGGAGAATGAAAAACTGTTTTTT
TRBV18,many,TRBD1,TRBJ2-7,CASSPRGLDEQYF,TGTGCCAGCTCACCCAGGGGGCTGGACGAGCAGTACTTC
TRBV6-5,many,TRBD2,TRBJ2-3,CASRTPGLGPDTQYF,TGTGCCAGCAGAACTCCGGGACTAGGTCCAGATACGCAGTATTTT
TRBV19,many,TRBD2,TRBJ2-1,CASSMPAGGPRNEQFF,TGTGCCAGTAGTATGCCAGCGGGAGGGCCCAGGAATGAGCAGTTCTTC
TRBV13,many,-,TRBJ2-1,CASSSQPGTYNEQFF,TGTGCCAGCAGCTCCCAACCGGGGACGTACAATGAGCAGTTCTTC
TRBV6-6,many,TRBD2,TRBJ2-7,CASSYNGAAGGYEQYF,TGTGCCAGCAGTTACAATGGCGCCGCGGGGGGGTACGAGCAGTACTTC
TRBV7-2,many,-,TRBJ1-3,CASSIPTRSTIYF,TGTGCCAGCAGCATTCCGACCCGTAGCACCATATATTTT
TRBV20-1,-,-,TRBJ2-3,CSARWVSFDTQYF,TGCAGTGCTAGATGGGTCTCCTTCGATACGCAGTATTTT
TRBV5-4,many,-,TRBJ2-3,CASSLAANTDTQYF,TGTGCCAGCAGCTTGGCGGCCAACACAGATACGCAGTATTTT
TRBV12-3/TRBV12-4,-,TRBD1,TRBJ1-5,CASRPDRENQPQHF,TGTGCCAGCCGACCGGACAGGGAAAATCAGCCCCAGCATTTT
TRBV9,many,TRBD2,TRBJ2-1,CASSSRTSGVRNEQFF,TGTGCCAGCAGTTCTCGGACTAGCGGGGTTCGCAATGAGCAGTTCTTC
TRBV12-3/TRBV12-4,-,TRBD1,TRBJ1-6,CASSPTGGSPLHF,TGTGCCAGCAGTCCGACAGGGGGTTCACCCCTCCACTTT
TRBV6-1,many,-,TRBJ1-6,CASSEYGSSYNSPLHF,TGTGCCAGCAGTGAATATGGGAGCTCCTATAATTCACCCCTCCACTTT
TRBV15,many,TRBD1,TRBJ2-3,CATSRDRENTQYF,TGTGCCACCAGCAGGGACAGGGAAAATACGCAGTATTTT
TRBV7-9,-,TRBD2,TRBJ2-1,CASSPRTSGDEQFF,TGTGCCAGCAGCCCAAGGACTAGCGGGGATGAGCAGTTCTTC
TRBV28,-,-,TRBJ2-1,CASSPARGNEQFF,TGTGCCAGCAGTCCGGCCAGGGGCAATGAGCAGTTCTTC
TRBV6-2/TRBV6-3,many,-,TRBJ2-7,CASSYKGLPYEQYF,TGTGCCAGCAGTTACAAGGGACTCCCCTACGAGCAGTACTTC
TRBV10-3,many,TRBD1,TRBJ1-2,CAISKSSGQGWYGYTF,TGTGCCATCAGTAAATCTTCGGGACAGGGTTGGTATGGCTACACCTTC
TRBV2,many,-,TRBJ2-1,CASRAGVYNEQFF,TGTGCCAGCAGGGCAGGGGTATACAATGAGCAGTTCTTC
TRBV7-9,few,-,TRBJ2-2,CASSLTSIVGANTGELFF,TGTGCCAGCAGCCTCACGAGCATAGTAGGCGCGAACACCGGGGAGCTGTTTTTT
TRBV20-1,many,-,TRBJ2-3,CSATLIDTQYF,TGCAGTGCAACTTTAATAGATACGCAGTATTTT
TRBV19,many,-,TRBJ2-6,CASRGSGANVLTF,TGTGCCAGCAGGGGCTCTGGGGCCAACGTCCTGACTTTC
TRBV6-1,-,-,TRBJ2-3,CASREQGSDTQYF,TGTGCCAGCAGAGAACAGGGTTCAGATACGCAGTATTTT
TRBV29-1,many,TRBD1,TRBJ2-3,CSSGQGPDTQYF,TGCAGCTCCGGACAGGGCCCAGATACGCAGTATTTT
TRBV12-3/TRBV12-4,many,-,TRBJ2-1,CASSPTADYNEQFF,TGTGCCAGCAGCCCAACGGCGGACTACAATGAGCAGTTCTTC
TRBV3-1,many,-,TRBJ2-3,CASSQGGGGTPDTQYF,TGTGCCAGCAGCCAAGGAGGGGGCGGGACCCCAGATACGCAGTATTTT
TRBV6-1,many,TRBD1,TRBJ1-5,CASSLTGGGQPQHF,TGTGCCAGCAGTTTAACAGGGGGCGGGCAGCCCCAGCATTTT
TRBV20-1,many,TRBD2,TRBJ2-1,CSASAGTNYNEQFF,TGCAGTGCTAGTGCCGGGACTAACTACAATGAGCAGTTCTTC